This is a list of T cell receptor beta chains from one sample in a study of CD8+ T cells in alopecia areata. TCRdb keeps only in-frame clones here, not all; method: immunoSEQ multiplex PCR. This table holds about 110,000 clones, 50% to 60% found once. The specimen sequenced was NKG2D-low CD8+ T cells sorted from blood. These receptors all stem from a human donor with alopecia areata. Each CDR3 is given with its conserved first and last residue. A D gene is named only where the DNA matches it firmly. Size values are once, few and many counts, or a class for expanded clones, and some rows have none.

TRBV7-9	TRBJ2-7	-	TRBD1	CASRPRPGQGFEQYF	TGTGCCAGCCGCCCACGCCCGGGACAGGGTTTCGAGCAGTACTTC
TRBV7-9	TRBJ2-1	few	-	CASSSRLDLQFF	TGTGCCAGCAGCTCTCGACTAGACTTACAGTTCTTC
TRBV19	TRBJ2-1	-	TRBD2	CASRIGTRSGNEQFF	TGTGCCAGTAGAATCGGGACTAGGTCAGGGAATGAGCAGTTCTTC
TRBV7-9	TRBJ2-1	-	TRBD2	CASSFRGGRTSDEQFF	TGTGCCAGCAGCTTCCGTGGCGGGAGGACCTCCGACGAGCAGTTCTTC
TRBV13	TRBJ2-2	few	TRBD1	CASTPTGRNTGELFF	TGTGCCAGCACCCCGACAGGGAGGAACACCGGGGAGCTGTTTTTT
TRBV28	TRBJ1-1	-	-	CASRDREAFF	TGTGCCAGCAGAGACAGGGAAGCTTTCTTT
TRBV11-2	TRBJ2-5	-	-	CASSPYPDRTQETQYF	TGTGCCAGCAGCCCCTACCCGGACAGAACCCAAGAGACCCAGTACTTC
TRBV28	TRBJ2-7	-	TRBD1	CASSRDRGPWEQYF	TGTGCCAGCAGTCGGGACAGGGGCCCTTGGGAGCAGTACTTC
TRBV2	TRBJ2-4	-	-	CASSAGMQRAKNIQYF	TGTGCCAGCAGTGCCGGGATGCAGAGGGCCAAAAACATTCAGTACTTC
TRBV11-2	TRBJ2-1	-	-	CASSPTSGQANEQFF	TGTGCCAGCAGCCCAACCTCGGGGCAGGCCAATGAGCAGTTCTTC
TRBV27	TRBJ2-7	-	-	CASSPYSGGDYEQYF	TGTGCCAGCAGCCCTTATTCGGGCGGAGACTACGAGCAGTACTTC
TRBV27	TRBJ1-1	few	-	CASSFGGGSEAFF	TGTGCCAGCAGTTTTGGGGGGGGGAGTGAAGCTTTCTTT
TRBV7-9	TRBJ1-1	-	-	CASTQAGNTEAFF	TGTGCCAGCACTCAGGCGGGGAACACTGAAGCTTTCTTT
TRBV9	TRBJ2-3	once	-	CASSVEAGSNGDTQYF	TGTGCCAGCAGCGTAGAGGCCGGATCGAATGGAGATACGCAGTATTTT
TRBV7-9	TRBJ2-7	-	-	CASLVGEGLGEQYF	TGTGCCAGCCTCGTTGGCGAGGGTTTGGGCGAGCAGTACTTC
TRBV7-2	TRBJ2-2	-	-	CASSRGPLTGELFF	TGTGCCAGCAGCCGAGGGCCCCTCACCGGGGAGCTGTTTTTT